The 28 T cell receptor beta chains listed next were all sequenced from one sample in a study of glioma-infiltrating T cells. Using RNA template, CDR3s of TCR alpha and beta were amplified with iRepertoire arm-PCR. Via MiXCR, TCRdb re-called the multiplex PCR reads, giving one row per CDR3 protein. The profile shows about 140,000 distinct CDR3 sequences, 30% to 40% of them singletons. Sequencing input: glioma tissue, nonneoplastic brain tissue, or PBMCs (not recorded which). All receptors derive from a human donor with low-grade glioma or glioblastoma, undergoing nonglioma brain surgery, or in good health (not recorded which).

Only a few counts were recorded for this clonotype. The chain links TRBV6-1 to TRBJ1-6, with D perhaps matching TRBD1 (5 bases). The CDR3 runs to 13 residues. The germline V and J ends were trimmed by 7 bases and 14 bases, with 18 bases remaining between them. Germline V gene data show CDR1 as MNHNS and CDR2 as SASEGT. The CDR3 reads CASTGTRAGTLHF. Written as DNA, the CDR3 is TGTGCCAGCACCGGGACGCGGGCTGGAACCCTCCACTTT.

To note about this clonotype: Germline and junction disagree at one end, which may indicate a read error. The chain employs TRBV6-2 or TRBV6-3 and TRBJ2-5; TRBD2 is a possible D gene (7 bases). The CDR3 contains 14 residues. CDR1 and CDR2 (germline): MNHEY, SVGEGT. This CDR3 is CASTGAGVQEPQYF. CDR3 bases: TGTGCCAGCACGGGGGCGGGAGTCCAAGAGCCCCAGTACTTC.

The chain recombines TRBV7-2 with TRBJ1-3; TRBD1 might be the D (5 bases). The germline V and J ends were trimmed by 5 bases and 0 bases, with 14 bases remaining between them. The CDR3 loop spans 16 amino acids. Germline V CDR1 and CDR2: SGHTA, FQGNSA. CDR3 sequence (DNA): TGTGCCAGCAGCATGAGAGGGGTCATCTCTGGAAACACCATATATTTT. Its translation is CASSMRGVISGNTIYF.

The CDR3 sequence: CASSRITGPNQLMHF. CDR3 bases: TGTGCCAGCAGTCGAATCACAGGTCCCAATCAGCTGATGCATTTT. The chain couples TRBV28 to TRBJ1-5; possibly TRBD1 for D (5 bases). CDR3 length: 15 residues. The germline CDR1 and CDR2 sequences are MDHEN and SYDVKM. V was trimmed by 5 bases and J by 15 bases, leaving 26 bases between them.

Points on this clonotype: Sequence at one end of the junction differs from germline and may be a read error. The chain uses TRBV15 and TRBJ2-1; TRBD1 matches 7 bases. Looked up from germline, CDR1 is LNHNV and CDR2 is YYDKDF (reference sequence). The CDR3 consists of 15 residues. Written as DNA, the CDR3 is TGTGCCACCAGCAGAGACTTGACAGGGTACAATAAGCAGTTCTTC. Translation gives CATSRDLTGYNKQFF.

The V gene is TRBV4-1, the J gene TRBJ1-1; D might be TRBD1 (5 bases). The V gene's germline CDR1 is MGHRA and CDR2 YSYEKL. The CDR3 runs to 15 residues. Trimming pared 1 base from V and 0 bases from J, leaving 9 bases between. This CDR3 is CASSQGGTLNTEAFF. The CDR3 region has the DNA TGCGCCAGCAGCCAAGGGGGGACGCTGAACACTGAAGCTTTCTTT.

The chain carries TRBV6-2 or TRBV6-3 and TRBJ2-7, with 7 positions matching TRBD1. The CDR3 has 12 amino acids. V trimming: 6 bases; J trimming: 1 base; junction bases outside the gene matches: 0. In germline, CDR1 is MNHEY, CDR2 SVGEGT. The CDR3 DNA is TGTGCCAGCAGGACAGGGTCCTACGAGCAGTACTTC. It codes for CASRTGSYEQYF.

The chain carries TRBV6-1 and TRBJ2-1; D is perhaps TRBD1 or TRBD2 (5 bases each). Per germline, CDR1 MNHNS and CDR2 SASEGT. V dropped 7 bases and J dropped 8 bases, with 15 bases sitting between them. The CDR3 loop spans 13 amino acids. CDR3 in DNA: TGTGCCAGCAAACGGGGCGGCCGGGATGAGCAGTTCTTC. Residues: CASKRGGRDEQFF.

Only a few counts were recorded for this clonotype. The chain uses TRBV28 and TRBJ2-5; possibly TRBD1 for D (6 bases). V was trimmed by 6 bases and J by 0 bases, leaving 8 bases between them. The CDR3 runs to 13 residues. In germline, CDR1 is MDHEN, CDR2 SYDVKM. CDR3 nucleotide sequence: TGTGCCAGCAGGGACAGCAACCAAGAGACCCAGTACTTC. Protein: CASRDSNQETQYF. The full variable domain, rest sourced from reference TRBV28 and TRBJ2-5, is DVKVTQSSRYLVKRTGEKVFLECVQDMDHENMFWYRQDPGLGLRLIYFSYDVKMKEKGDIPEGYSVSREKKERFSLILESASTNQTSMYLCASRDSNQETQYFGPGTRLLVL.

This chain links TRBV6-1 with TRBJ2-7, with D unresolved. Trimming removed 5 bases from V and 2 bases from J, with 13 bases in between. Germline V gene lookup returns CDR1 MNHNS and CDR2 SASEGT. The length of the CDR3 is 14 residues. CDR3: CASSYRSRPYEQYF. Written as DNA, the CDR3 is TGTGCCAGCAGTTATCGCAGCAGGCCCTACGAGCAGTACTTC.

The table lists this clonotype with a few counts. CDR3 coding DNA: TGTGCCAGCAGCGAGAGCGGTCGGGATTACGAGCAGTACTTC. It yields the protein CASSESGRDYEQYF. V is TRBV7-9 and J is TRBJ2-7; TRBD2 might be the D (5 bases). Trimming took 5 bases from V and 4 from J, leaving 15 bases between them. Germline V lookup: CDR1 SEHNR, CDR2 FQNEAQ (reference sequence). The CDR3 loop spans 14 amino acids.

This clonotype was seen a handful of times. This chain connects TRBV6-1 to TRBJ1-5; 8 nucleotides agree with TRBD1. Germline CDR1 MNHNS, CDR2 SASEGT. The CDR3 spans 17 residues. Trimming took 2 bases from V and 1 from J; bases not matched to a gene: 7. The DNA of the CDR3 is TGTGCCAGCAGTGAAAGGGGACAGGTTTTAAGCAATCAGCCCCAGCATTTT. Amino acids: CASSERGQVLSNQPQHF.

The rearrangement links TRBV4-2 to TRBJ2-1; 7 bases align to TRBD1. This CDR3 contains 16 residues. The J segment lost 4 bases and the V segment lost 5 bases, leaving 11 bases of the junction unmatched. The germline CDR1 and CDR2 sequences are LGHNA and YNFKEQ. The CDR3 loop reads CASSSRHRGIYNEQFF. The CDR3, as DNA: TGTGCCAGCAGCTCCCGCCACAGGGGAATATACAATGAGCAGTTCTTC.

The chain joins TRBV20-1 to TRBJ2-7; the D is unclear. The CDR3 spans 11 residues. Trimming cost V 4 bases and J 2 bases, with 6 bases left between them. Germline V gene data show CDR1 as DFQATT and CDR2 as SNEGSKA (reference sequence). CDR3 sequence (DNA): TGCAGTGCTAACATCGCCTACGAGCAGTACTTC. Protein: CSANIAYEQYF.

This clonotype has a handful of counts. The J gene is TRBJ1-1, the V gene TRBV6-5; possible D gene TRBD1, 5 bases. Germline CDR1 reads MNHEY; CDR2 reads SVGAGI. The V end was cut by 2 bases, the J end by 4 bases, with 8 bases between. CDR3 length: 13 amino acids. CDR3 coding DNA: TGTGCCAGCAGTTACGACAGCTTCACTGAAGCTTTCTTT. This sequence encodes CASSYDSFTEAFF.

This clonotype has only a few counts. V and J are TRBV27 and TRBJ1-6, with a tentative D call TRBD1 (5 bases). Germline assignment: CDR1 MNHEY and CDR2 SMNVEV (reference sequence). This CDR3 has 16 amino acids. Trimming took 5 bases from V and 4 from J, leaving 15 bases between them. CDR3 sequence: CASSQLPGHYNSPLHF. The CDR3 DNA reads TGTGCCAGCAGTCAACTCCCCGGACATTATAATTCACCCCTCCACTTT.

The V gene is TRBV20-1, the J gene TRBJ2-1, with 13 bases identical to TRBD2. J gave up 6 bases and V 4 bases, and 6 bases lay outside the gene matches. This CDR3 contains 15 residues. The germline gives CDR1 DFQATT, CDR2 SNEGSKA (reference sequence). The CDR3 reads CSATSGTSGTNEQFF. CDR3 DNA sequence: TGCAGTGCTACCTCCGGGACTAGCGGGACCAATGAGCAGTTCTTC.

V gene TRBV27 combines with J gene TRBJ1-3; D call uncertain. The length of the CDR3 is 14 residues. CDR1 is MNHEY and CDR2 is SMNVEV in the germline V gene (reference sequence). Trimming took off 0 bases at V and 0 bases at J, with 3 bases between the two ends. The CDR3 is CASSLSLSGNTIYF. CDR3 bases: TGTGCCAGCAGTTTATCCCTCTCTGGAAACACCATATATTTT.

The chain combines TRBV18 with TRBJ2-7; 12 nucleotides agree with TRBD1. Trimming at V came to 0 bases and at J to 4 bases, leaving 1 base not matched to a gene. Per the germline V gene, CDR1 is KGHSH and CDR2 is LQKENI. The CDR3 spans 15 residues. CDR3 DNA: TGTGCCAGCTCACCACCGGGACAGGGGGCTTACGAGCAGTACTTC. Translation gives CASSPPGQGAYEQYF.

Comment on this clonotype: Sequence at one end of the junction differs from germline and may be a read error. The rearrangement joins TRBV6-9 to TRBJ2-7; TRBD2 agrees at 9 bases. The CDR3 has 16 amino acids. The germline V gene encodes CDR1 MNHGY and CDR2 SVAAGI. CDR3 DNA sequence: TGTGCCGGCAGTTACATATCTAGCGGGGAAGCCTACGAGCAGTACTTC. Translation gives CAGSYISSGEAYEQYF.

V and J are TRBV6-2 or TRBV6-3 and TRBJ2-1; 12 bases match TRBD2. CDR3 size: 16 residues. Per the germline V gene, CDR1 is MNHEY and CDR2 is SVGEGT. J lost 9 bases, V lost 0 bases, and 6 bases had no gene match. The DNA for the CDR3 is TGTGCCAGCAGTTACTCCCTAGCGGGGGGGGGTAGTGAGCAGTTCTTC. It translates to CASSYSLAGGGSEQFF.

The table lists this clonotype with many counts. The rearrangement joins TRBV4-3 to TRBJ1-2; D ambiguous. The CDR3 length is 12 residues. Germline-derived CDR1 and CDR2 are LGHNA and YSLEER. V lost 0 bases and J lost 8, with 7 bases in between. In nucleotides, the CDR3 is TGCGCCAGCAGCCAAGATCGCTCGGGCTACACCTTC. It specifies CASSQDRSGYTF.

With regard to this clonotype: This may arise from a read error, as a much more abundant clone is one base away. V and J are TRBV2 and TRBJ1-1; the D is unclear. V dropped 6 bases and J dropped 1 base, with 9 bases sitting between them. Germline CDR1 SNHLY, CDR2 FYNNEI. CDR3 length equals 13 residues. The CDR3 bases are TGTGCCAGCAGCCGATGGAGGAACACTGAAGCTTTCTTT. Encoded protein: CASSRWRNTEAFF. Using reference TRBV2 and TRBJ1-1 for the parts outside the CDR3, the full variable domain is EPEVTQTPSHQVTQMGQEVILRCVPISNHLYFYWYRQILGQKVEFLVSFYNNEISEKSEIFDDQFSVERPDGSNFTLKIRSTKLEDSAMYFCASSRWRNTEAFFGQGTRLTVV.

V and J are TRBV20-1 and TRBJ2-7; D could derive from TRBD1 or TRBD2 (6 bases each). CDR1 and CDR2 (germline): DFQATT, SNEGSKA (reference sequence). V dropped 4 bases and J dropped 1 base, with 17 bases sitting between them. The CDR3 totals 15 residues. The CDR3 nucleotides are TGCAGTGCTAAGGGGGGCCATTTAGGTTCCTACGAGCAGTACTTC. Residues: CSAKGGHLGSYEQYF.

The chain uses TRBV7-2 and TRBJ2-1; D is uncertain. The CDR3 is 15 residues long. Trimming took off 1 base at V and 4 bases at J, with 11 bases between the two ends. Germline-derived CDR1 and CDR2 are SGHTA and FQGNSA. In DNA, the CDR3 is TGTGCCAGCAGCTTAGGGGCTAGTAGGTACAATGAGCAGTTCTTC. This encodes CASSLGASRYNEQFF.

There are many counts of this clonotype. The chain recombines TRBV6-1 with TRBJ1-1; TRBD1 agrees at 7 bases. The CDR3 totals 13 residues. V was clipped by 6 bases and J by 4 bases; unmatched bases: 5. CDR1 MNHNS and CDR2 SASEGT come from the germline V gene. CDR3 DNA sequence: TGTGCCAGCAGGGCCCAGGGGGTCACTGAAGCTTTCTTT. This sequence encodes CASRAQGVTEAFF.

V usage is TRBV6-6 and J usage is TRBJ2-6; no clear D. Between the trimmed V and J ends, which lost 4 bases and 2 bases, there was a span of 9 bases. The V gene's germline CDR1 is MNHNY and CDR2 SVGAGI (reference sequence). This CDR3 is built from 15 residues. This CDR3 reads CASSSIQTGANVLTF. DNA of the CDR3: TGTGCCAGCAGTTCGATACAGACTGGGGCCAACGTCCTGACTTTC.

This clonotype has ten or more counts. The genes are TRBV10-3 and TRBJ1-1; D may be TRBD1 (6 bases). The CDR3 totals 14 residues. V was cut by 3 bases and J by 1 base, with 9 bases left in between. The germline V gene encodes CDR1 ENHRY and CDR2 SYGVKD. The CDR3 sequence is CAISDRDTNTEAFF. In DNA, the CDR3 is TGTGCCATCAGTGACCGGGACACGAACACTGAAGCTTTCTTT.